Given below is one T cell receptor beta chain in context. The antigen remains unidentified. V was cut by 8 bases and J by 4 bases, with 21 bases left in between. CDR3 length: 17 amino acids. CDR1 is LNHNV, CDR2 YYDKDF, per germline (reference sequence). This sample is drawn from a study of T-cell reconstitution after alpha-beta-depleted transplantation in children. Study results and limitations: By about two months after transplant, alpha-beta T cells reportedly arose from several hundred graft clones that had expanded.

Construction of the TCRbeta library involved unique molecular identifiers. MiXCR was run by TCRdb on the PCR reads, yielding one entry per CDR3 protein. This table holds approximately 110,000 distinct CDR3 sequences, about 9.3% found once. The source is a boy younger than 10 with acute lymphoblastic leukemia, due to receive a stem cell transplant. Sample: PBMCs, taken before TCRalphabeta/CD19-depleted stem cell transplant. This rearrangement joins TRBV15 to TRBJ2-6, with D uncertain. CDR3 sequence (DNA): TGTGCCACCCGGACCCGGGCCCGATGGGCCGGGGCCAACGTCCTGACTTTC. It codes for CATRTRARWAGANVLTF.